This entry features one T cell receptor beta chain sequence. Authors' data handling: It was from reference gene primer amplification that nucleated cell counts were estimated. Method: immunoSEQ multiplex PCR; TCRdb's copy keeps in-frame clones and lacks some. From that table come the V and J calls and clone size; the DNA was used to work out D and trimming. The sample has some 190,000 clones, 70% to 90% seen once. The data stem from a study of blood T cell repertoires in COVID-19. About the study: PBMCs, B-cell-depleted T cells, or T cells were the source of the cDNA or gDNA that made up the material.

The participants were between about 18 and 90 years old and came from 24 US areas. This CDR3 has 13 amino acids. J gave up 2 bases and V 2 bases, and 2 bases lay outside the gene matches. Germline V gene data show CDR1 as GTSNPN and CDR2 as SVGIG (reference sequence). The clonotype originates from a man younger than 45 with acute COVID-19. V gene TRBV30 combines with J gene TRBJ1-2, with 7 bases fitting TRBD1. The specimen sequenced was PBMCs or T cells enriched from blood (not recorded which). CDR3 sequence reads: CAWSRDSNYGYTF. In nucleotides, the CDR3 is TGTGCCTGGAGTCGGGACAGCAACTATGGCTACACCTTC.